This T cell receptor (beta chain) was identified during a study of shared clonotypes between healthy human individuals. Background on the study: Serving as donors were two women and a few men, whose ages spanned 18 to 49.

As regards this clone: Its antigen is as yet unknown.

Study findings and constraints: Having only a few donors restricted how much genetic and exposure-history diversity was captured.

All donors qualified as healthy HIV-negative adults and had experienced no recent acute infections or vaccinations. Produced via immunoSEQ multiplex PCR; TCRdb's table is partial and in-frame only. The sample has 75,000 to 100,000 clones, around 47% seen once. The J segment lost 5 bases and the V segment lost 3 bases, leaving 3 bases of the junction unmatched. This CDR3 has 14 amino acids. The germline CDR1 and CDR2 sequences are SGHTA and FQGNSA. The chain links TRBV7-2 to TRBJ2-7; 11 bases are shared with TRBD1. This receptor was identified in a woman aged 40 to 50 in good health. Some clones in this sample may be carry-over from other donors' samples. Sequences were obtained from PBMCs. This CDR3 is CASSLRTGGNEQYF. CDR3 sequence (DNA): TGTGCCAGCAGCTTGAGGACAGGGGGCAACGAGCAGTACTTC.